This paragraph reports one T cell receptor (beta chain). It lacks a known antigen. Base-call qualities are not available, and no considerably larger clone is one nucleotide away. The source of the sample is a study of blood T cell repertoires in COVID-19 (dated by TCRdb to 2020 to 2022). Notes on the research overall: Samples from collaborators originated in the United States, Italy and Spain and spanned both the acute and convalescent phases of COVID-19. The repertoires were made available in a free public database intended to serve as a resource for research on the immune response to SARS-CoV-2. The material from the prospective study consisted of cDNA or gDNA derived from T cells, B-cell-depleted T cells, or PBMCs. Deeply sampled blood TCRbeta repertoires from subjects exposed to, actively infected with, or recovered from COVID-19 were included in the dataset. HLA class I and class II types, where available, came from metadata supplied by the sample provider rather than from assay-based typing. Sample metadata almost always included a de-identified subject ID, COVID-19 status, age in years and sex. The samples were drawn from the first 160 participants of the ongoing ImmuneRACE study and from 950 to 1,500 subjects provided by 6 global collaborators. Broader findings and caveats from the paper: How much clinical and demographic metadata was included differed by source and by participant, and the metadata was provided uncurated.

Each collaborating institution followed its own protocols to collect whole blood in K2EDTA tubes. Collaborator samples were shipped for TCRbeta analysis as frozen whole blood, isolated PBMCs, or DNA extracted from either sample type. TCRbeta CDR3 regions were amplified from genomic DNA using the immunoSEQ Assay, a bias-controlled multiplex PCR. The paper's processing steps were these. The number of nucleated cells in each sample was estimated by amplification of reference gene primers within the assay. To quantify the absolute abundance of each unique TCRbeta CDR3 rearrangement, sequence reads were collapsed and filtered. For each sample, productive Simpson clonality was calculated by taking the square root of Simpson's diversity index across productive rearrangements. What TCRdb holds here is the immuneACCESS table cut down to in-frame rearrangements. Part of the clones is not present; checked against another copy, under half of the missing clones reflect an unresolved V gene, and the others are unexplained. The DNA was the basis for D and trimming; V, J and clone size are from that table. Present in this sample are approximately 100,000 clones, approximately 87% of which were seen just once. The top ten clonotypes cover 10% to 15% of the sample.

The specimen sequenced was peripheral blood. This TCR was sampled from a human donor in a cohort sampled during active or convalescent COVID-19.

This receptor has the CDR3 CAARGQPFTNQPQHF. The bases read TGTGCCGCCCGTGGGCAGCCCTTTACCAATCAGCCCCAGCATTTT. This receptor chain uses TRBV6-5 and TRBJ1-5, with the D gene uncertain. Inclusive of the bounding cysteine and phenylalanine, the CDR3 is 15 residues long. CDR3 DNA is the only sequence kept; it has 45 bases, read in frame from the first base. V and J lose 11 bases and 3 bases, and a span of 20 bases separates them. The germline V gene yields MNHEY for CDR1 and SVGAGI for CDR2.